A single TCR beta chain is shown here with its context. Its specificity is unknown. Trimming removed 0 bases at V and 4 bases at J, with 11 bases between. CDR1 is SGHNT and CDR2 is YYREEE in the germline V gene (reference sequence). The CDR3 covers 14 residues. The assay was immunoSEQ multiplex PCR, and TCRdb's table has in-frame clones only and misses some. Of 2 million to 3 million clones in the sample, roughly 93% were seen once. This entry belongs to a study of shared clonotypes between healthy human individuals. Whole-study results and caveats: A handful of donors showed sharing of roughly 5% of naive CD4 clonotypes. Sequencing depth was expected to influence donor clonotype sharing.

Input material: naive CD4+ T cells from PBMCs. Subset denoted: CD45RA+ positively selected. The TCR comes from a man aged 18 to 30 in good health. Some clones in this sample may be carry-over from other donors' samples. V usage is TRBV5-4 and J usage is TRBJ2-7; D is uncertain. This CDR3 is CASSLGLMGYEQYF. The CDR3 DNA reads TGTGCCAGCAGCTTGGGATTGATGGGGTACGAGCAGTACTTC.